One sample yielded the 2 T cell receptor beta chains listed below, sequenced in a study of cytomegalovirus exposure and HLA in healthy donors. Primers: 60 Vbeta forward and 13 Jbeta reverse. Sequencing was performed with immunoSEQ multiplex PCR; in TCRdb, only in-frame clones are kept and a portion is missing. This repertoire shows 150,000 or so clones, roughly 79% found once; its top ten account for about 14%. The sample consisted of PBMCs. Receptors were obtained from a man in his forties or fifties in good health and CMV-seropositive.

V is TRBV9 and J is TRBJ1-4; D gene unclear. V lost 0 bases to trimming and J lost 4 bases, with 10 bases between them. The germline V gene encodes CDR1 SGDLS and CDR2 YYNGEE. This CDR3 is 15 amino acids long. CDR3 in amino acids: CASSVGGGFNEKLFF. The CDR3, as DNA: TGTGCCAGCAGCGTAGGGGGAGGTTTTAATGAAAAACTGTTTTTT.

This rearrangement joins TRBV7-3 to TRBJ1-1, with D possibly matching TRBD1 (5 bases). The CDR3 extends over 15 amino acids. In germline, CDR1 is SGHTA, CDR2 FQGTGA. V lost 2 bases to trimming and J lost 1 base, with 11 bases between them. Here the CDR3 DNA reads TGTGCCAGCAGCTTAGACGGGGGGGGGAACACTGAAGCTTTCTTT. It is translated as CASSLDGGGNTEAFF.